This T cell receptor beta chain was recorded in a study of T cells in Graves' hyperthyroidism and ophthalmopathy. Study findings and constraints: Ophthalmopathy was separated from stable hyperthyroidism by a 13 V-J model.

This clonotype was seen ten or more times. The antigen is undetermined. From RNA transcripts, TCR beta CDR3 regions were amplified. TCR CDR3 underwent first-round RT-PCR with the HTBI primer set. TCRdb passed the multiplex PCR reads through MiXCR, listing each CDR3 protein once. Altogether 650,000 to 750,000 distinct CDR3 sequences are present, around 15% being singletons, with the ten largest covering roughly a tenth. Per the germline V gene, CDR1 is KGHSH and CDR2 is LQKENI. Trimming removed 4 bases from V and 6 bases from J; junction bases left unmatched: 5. The CDR3 totals 15 residues. Sequenced input: blood. This rearrangement joins TRBV18 to TRBJ2-7; 14 nucleotides align to TRBD2. The receptor comes from a woman aged 18-29 years with Graves' hyperthyroidism. This chain's CDR3 is CASSQGLAGGAEQYF. DNA for the CDR3: TGTGCCAGCTCACAAGGACTAGCGGGGGGAGCCGAGCAGTACTTC.